The subject of this entry is one T cell receptor beta chain. Its antigen is currently unknown. Profiling relied on immunoSEQ multiplex PCR, and the TCRdb table lists in-frame clones only, not all of them. Here the sample spans around 140,000 clones, 85% to 95% being singletons. This specimen belongs to a study of T cell responses to AZD1222 COVID-19 vaccine. General study results and limits: None of the repertoires were sampled until the peak T cell response had passed. Mapped onto spike, vaccine-associated CD4 TCRs spanned it and were dominant at 160-218 and 743-854. Most donors were white British, females outnumbered males, and clonal diversity was possibly underestimated.

This CDR3 comprises 13 residues. CDR1 SGHNT and CDR2 YENEEA come from the germline V gene. Trimming cost V 1 base and J 8 bases, with 9 bases left between them. This rearrangement joins TRBV11-3 to TRBJ2-1, with TRBD2 as a possible D gene (6 bases). The sample in question was peripheral blood, obtained on day 0 of AZD1222 vaccination. This receptor was identified in an adult in good health. The CDR3 DNA follows: TGTGCCAGCAGCTTAGGTCTAGCGTATGAGCAGTTCTTC. It translates to CASSLGLAYEQFF.